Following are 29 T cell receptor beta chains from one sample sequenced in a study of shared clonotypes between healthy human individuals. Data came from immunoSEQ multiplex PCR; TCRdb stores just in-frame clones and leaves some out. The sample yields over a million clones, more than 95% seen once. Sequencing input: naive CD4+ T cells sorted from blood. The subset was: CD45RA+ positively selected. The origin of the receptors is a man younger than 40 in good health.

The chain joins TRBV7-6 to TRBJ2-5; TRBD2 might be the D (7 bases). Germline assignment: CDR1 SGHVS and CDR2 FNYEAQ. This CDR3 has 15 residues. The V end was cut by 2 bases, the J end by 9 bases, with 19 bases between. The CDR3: CASSLSATGGQPQYF. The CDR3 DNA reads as TGTGCCAGCAGCTTATCCGCCACGGGGGGCCAGCCCCAGTACTTC.

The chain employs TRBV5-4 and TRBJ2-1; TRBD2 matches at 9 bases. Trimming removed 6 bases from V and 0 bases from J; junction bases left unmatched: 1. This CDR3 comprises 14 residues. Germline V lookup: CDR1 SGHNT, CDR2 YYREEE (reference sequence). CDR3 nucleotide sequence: TGTGCCAGCAAAGCGGGAGGCTCCTACAATGAGCAGTTCTTC. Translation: CASKAGGSYNEQFF.

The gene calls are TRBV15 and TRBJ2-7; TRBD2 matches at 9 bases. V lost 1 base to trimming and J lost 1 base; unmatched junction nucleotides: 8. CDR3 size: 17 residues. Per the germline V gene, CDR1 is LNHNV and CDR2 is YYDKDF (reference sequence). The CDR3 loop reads CATSRVLAGAWSYEQYF. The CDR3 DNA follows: TGTGCCACCAGCAGAGTTTTAGCGGGAGCTTGGTCCTACGAGCAGTACTTC.

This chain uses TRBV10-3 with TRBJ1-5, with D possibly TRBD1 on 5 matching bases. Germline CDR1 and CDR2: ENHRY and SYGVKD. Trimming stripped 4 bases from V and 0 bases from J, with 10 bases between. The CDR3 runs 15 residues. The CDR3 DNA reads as TGTGCCATCAGTGGGGGCTCGTCTAGCAATCAGCCCCAGCATTTT. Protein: CAISGGSSSNQPQHF.

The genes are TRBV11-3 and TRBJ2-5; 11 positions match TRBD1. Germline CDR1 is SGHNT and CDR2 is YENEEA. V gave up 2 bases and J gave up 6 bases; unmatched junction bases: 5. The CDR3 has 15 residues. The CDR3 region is CASSLSGQGAQTQYF. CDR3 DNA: TGTGCCAGCAGCTTATCCGGACAGGGGGCCCAGACCCAGTACTTC. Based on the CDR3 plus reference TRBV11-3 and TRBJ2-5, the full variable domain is EAGVVQSPRYKIIEKKQPVAFWCNPISGHNTLYWYLQNLGQGPELLIRYENEEAVDDSQLPKDRFSAERLKGVDSTLKIQPAELGDSAVYLCASSLSGQGAQTQYFGPGTRLLVL.

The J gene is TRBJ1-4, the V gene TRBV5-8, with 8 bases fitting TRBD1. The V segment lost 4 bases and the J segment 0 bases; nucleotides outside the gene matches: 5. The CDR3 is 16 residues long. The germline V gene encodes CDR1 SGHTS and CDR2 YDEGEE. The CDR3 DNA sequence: TGTGCCAGCAGCGCTGGACAGGGAACAACTAATGAAAAACTGTTTTTT. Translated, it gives CASSAGQGTTNEKLFF.

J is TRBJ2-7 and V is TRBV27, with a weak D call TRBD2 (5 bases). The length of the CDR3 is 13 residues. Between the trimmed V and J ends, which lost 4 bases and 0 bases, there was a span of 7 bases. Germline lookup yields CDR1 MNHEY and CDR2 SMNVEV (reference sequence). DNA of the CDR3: TGTGCCAGCAGTTCGAGGGCCTCCTACGAGCAGTACTTC. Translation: CASSSRASYEQYF.

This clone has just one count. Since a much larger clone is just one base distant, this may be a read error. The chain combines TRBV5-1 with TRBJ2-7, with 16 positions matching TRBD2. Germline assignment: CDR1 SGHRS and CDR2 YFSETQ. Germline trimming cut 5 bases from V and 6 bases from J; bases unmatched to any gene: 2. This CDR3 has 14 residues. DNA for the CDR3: TGCGCCAGCAGTGGGACTAGCGGGAGGGGCGAGCAGTACTTC. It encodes CASSGTSGRGEQYF.

CDR3 DNA sequence: TGTGCCAGCAGTCCCCCCCCTAGGACCGGGGAGCTGTTTTTT. It specifies CASSPPPRTGELFF. The chain employs TRBV28 and TRBJ2-2; D gene unclear. Germline V lookup: CDR1 MDHEN, CDR2 SYDVKM. The germline V and J ends were trimmed by 5 bases and 5 bases, with 12 bases remaining between them. The CDR3 consists of 14 residues.

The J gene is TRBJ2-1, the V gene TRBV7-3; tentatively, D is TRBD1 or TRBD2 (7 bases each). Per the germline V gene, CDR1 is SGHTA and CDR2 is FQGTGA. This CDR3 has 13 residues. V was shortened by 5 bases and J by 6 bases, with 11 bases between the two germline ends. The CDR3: CASSRRGGNEQFF. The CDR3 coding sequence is TGTGCCAGCAGCCGCAGGGGGGGCAATGAGCAGTTCTTC.

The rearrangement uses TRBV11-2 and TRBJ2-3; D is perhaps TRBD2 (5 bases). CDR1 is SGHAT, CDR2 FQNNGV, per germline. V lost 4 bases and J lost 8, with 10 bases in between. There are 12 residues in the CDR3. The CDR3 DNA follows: TGTGCCAGCAGCTCGCCAGCGGTTACGCAGTATTTT. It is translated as CASSSPAVTQYF.

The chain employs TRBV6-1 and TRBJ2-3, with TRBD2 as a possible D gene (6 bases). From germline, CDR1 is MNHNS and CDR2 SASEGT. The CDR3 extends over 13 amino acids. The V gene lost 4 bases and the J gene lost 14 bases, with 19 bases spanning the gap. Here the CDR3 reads CASSGDFAGRAYF. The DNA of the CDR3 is TGTGCCAGCAGTGGGGACTTTGCGGGTCGGGCGTATTTT.

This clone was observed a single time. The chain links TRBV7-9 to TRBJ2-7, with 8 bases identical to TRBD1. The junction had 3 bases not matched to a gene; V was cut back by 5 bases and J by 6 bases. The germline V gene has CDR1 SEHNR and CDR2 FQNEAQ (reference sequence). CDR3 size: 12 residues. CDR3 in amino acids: CASSGQGLEQYF. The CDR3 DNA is TGTGCCAGCAGCGGACAGGGTCTCGAGCAGTACTTC.

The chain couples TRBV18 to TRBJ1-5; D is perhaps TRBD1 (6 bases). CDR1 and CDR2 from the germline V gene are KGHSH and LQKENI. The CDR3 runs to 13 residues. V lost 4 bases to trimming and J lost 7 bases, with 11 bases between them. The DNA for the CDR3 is TGTGCCAGCTCACACGACAGGAACCAGCCCCAGCATTTT. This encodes CASSHDRNQPQHF. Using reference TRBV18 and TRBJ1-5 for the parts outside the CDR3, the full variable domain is NAGVMQNPRHLVRRRGQEARLRCSPMKGHSHVYWYRQLPEEGLKFMVYLQKENIIDESGMPKERFSAEFPKEGPSILRIQQVVRGDSAAYFCASSHDRNQPQHFGDGTRLSIL.

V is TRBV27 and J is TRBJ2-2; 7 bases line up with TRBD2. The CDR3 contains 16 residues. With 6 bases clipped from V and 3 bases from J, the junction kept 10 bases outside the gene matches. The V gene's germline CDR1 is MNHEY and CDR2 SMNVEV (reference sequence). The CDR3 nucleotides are TGTGCCAGCAGGCGACTAGCCCGGGAGTACACCGGGGAGCTGTTTTTT. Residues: CASRRLAREYTGELFF.

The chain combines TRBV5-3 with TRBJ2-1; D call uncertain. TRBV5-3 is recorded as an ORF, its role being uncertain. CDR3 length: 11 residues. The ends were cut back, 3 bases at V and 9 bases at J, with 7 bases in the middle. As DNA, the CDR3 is TGTGCCAGAAGCTCCGGAAGTGAGCAGTTCTTC. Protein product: CARSSGSEQFF.

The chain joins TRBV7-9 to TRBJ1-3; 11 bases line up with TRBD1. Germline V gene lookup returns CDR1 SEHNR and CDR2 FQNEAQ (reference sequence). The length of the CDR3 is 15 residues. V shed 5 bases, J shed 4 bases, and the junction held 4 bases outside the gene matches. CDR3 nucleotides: TGTGCCAGCAGCGCGGGACAGGGGGTCGGAAACACCATATATTTT. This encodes CASSAGQGVGNTIYF.

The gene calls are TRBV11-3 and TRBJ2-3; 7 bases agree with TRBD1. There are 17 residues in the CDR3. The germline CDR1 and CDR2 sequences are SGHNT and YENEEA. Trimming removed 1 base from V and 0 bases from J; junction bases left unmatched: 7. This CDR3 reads CASSLGRDSASTDTQYF. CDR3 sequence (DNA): TGTGCCAGCAGCTTAGGTCGGGACAGTGCTAGCACAGATACGCAGTATTTT. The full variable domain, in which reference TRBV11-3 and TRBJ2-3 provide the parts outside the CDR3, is EAGVVQSPRYKIIEKKQPVAFWCNPISGHNTLYWYLQNLGQGPELLIRYENEEAVDDSQLPKDRFSAERLKGVDSTLKIQPAELGDSAVYLCASSLGRDSASTDTQYFGPGTRLTVL.

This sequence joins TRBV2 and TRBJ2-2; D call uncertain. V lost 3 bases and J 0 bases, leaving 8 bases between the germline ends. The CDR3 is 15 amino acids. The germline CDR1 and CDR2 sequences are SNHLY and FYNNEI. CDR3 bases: TGTGCCAGCAGTGAGATGGGAACGAACACCGGGGAGCTGTTTTTT. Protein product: CASSEMGTNTGELFF.

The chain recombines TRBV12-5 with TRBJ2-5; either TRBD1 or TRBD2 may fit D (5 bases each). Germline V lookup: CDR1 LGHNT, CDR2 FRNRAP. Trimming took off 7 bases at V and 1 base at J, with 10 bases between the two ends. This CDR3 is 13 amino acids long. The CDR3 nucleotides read TGTGCTAGTGCCCCCGGGACCCAAGAGACCCAGTACTTC. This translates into CASAPGTQETQYF.

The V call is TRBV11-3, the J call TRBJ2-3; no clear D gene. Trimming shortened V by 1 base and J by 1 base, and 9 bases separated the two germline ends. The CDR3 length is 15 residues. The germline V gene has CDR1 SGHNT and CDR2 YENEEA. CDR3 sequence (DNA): TGTGCCAGCAGCTTAGTTCTTGGGGGCACAGATACGCAGTATTTT. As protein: CASSLVLGGTDTQYF.

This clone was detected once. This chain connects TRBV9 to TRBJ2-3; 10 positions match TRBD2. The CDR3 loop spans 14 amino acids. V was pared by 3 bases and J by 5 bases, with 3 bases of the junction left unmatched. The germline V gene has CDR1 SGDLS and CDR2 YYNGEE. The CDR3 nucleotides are TGTGCCAGCAGCGCTAGCGGGAGTGAAGATACGCAGTATTTT. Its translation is CASSASGSEDTQYF.

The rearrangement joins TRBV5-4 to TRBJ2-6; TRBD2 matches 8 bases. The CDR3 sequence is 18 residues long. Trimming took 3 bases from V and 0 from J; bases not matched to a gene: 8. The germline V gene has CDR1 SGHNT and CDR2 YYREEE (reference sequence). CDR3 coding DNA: TGTGCCAGCAGCTCTACGAGGGGACTAGGCTCTGGGGCCAACGTCCTGACTTTC. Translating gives CASSSTRGLGSGANVLTF. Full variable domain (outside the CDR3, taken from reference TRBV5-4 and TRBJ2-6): ETGVTQSPTHLIKTRGQQVTLRCSSQSGHNTVSWYQQALGQGPQFIFQYYREEENGRGNFPPRFSGLQFPNYSSELNVNALELDDSALYLCASSSTRGLGSGANVLTFGAGSRLTVL.

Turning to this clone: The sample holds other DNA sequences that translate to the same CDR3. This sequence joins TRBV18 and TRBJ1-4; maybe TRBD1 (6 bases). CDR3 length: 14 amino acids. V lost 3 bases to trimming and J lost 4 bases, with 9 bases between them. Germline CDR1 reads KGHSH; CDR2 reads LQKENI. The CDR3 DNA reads TGTGCCAGCTCACCCCAGGGGAGTAATGAAAAACTGTTTTTT. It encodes CASSPQGSNEKLFF. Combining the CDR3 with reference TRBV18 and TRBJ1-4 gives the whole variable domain NAGVMQNPRHLVRRRGQEARLRCSPMKGHSHVYWYRQLPEEGLKFMVYLQKENIIDESGMPKERFSAEFPKEGPSILRIQQVVRGDSAAYFCASSPQGSNEKLFFGSGTQLSVL.

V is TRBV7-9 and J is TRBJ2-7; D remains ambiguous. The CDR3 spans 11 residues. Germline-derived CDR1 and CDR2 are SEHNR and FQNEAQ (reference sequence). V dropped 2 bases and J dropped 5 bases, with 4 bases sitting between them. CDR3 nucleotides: TGTGCCAGCAGCTTAAGCCACGAGCAGTACTTC. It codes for CASSLSHEQYF.

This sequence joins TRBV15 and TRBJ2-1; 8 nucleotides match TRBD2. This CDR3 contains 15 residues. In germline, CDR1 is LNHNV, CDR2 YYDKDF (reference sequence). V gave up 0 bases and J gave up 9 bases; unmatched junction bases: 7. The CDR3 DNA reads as TGTGCCACCAGCAGAGACCCCGTAGCGGGACGTGAGCAGTTCTTC. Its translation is CATSRDPVAGREQFF.

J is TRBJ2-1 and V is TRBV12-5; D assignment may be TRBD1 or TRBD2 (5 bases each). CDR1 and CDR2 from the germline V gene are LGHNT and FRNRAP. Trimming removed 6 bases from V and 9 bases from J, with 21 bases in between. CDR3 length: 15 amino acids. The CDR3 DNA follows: TGTGCTAGTGGGCCGCCGGGGCAGTCTAAGGGTGAGCAGTTCTTC. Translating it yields CASGPPGQSKGEQFF.

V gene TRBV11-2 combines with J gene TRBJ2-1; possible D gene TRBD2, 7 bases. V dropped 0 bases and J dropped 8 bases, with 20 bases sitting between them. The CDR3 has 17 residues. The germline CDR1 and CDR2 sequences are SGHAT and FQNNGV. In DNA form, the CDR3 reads TGTGCCAGCAGCTTAGAGTGGGGGGGGCTCCCCACGCATGAGCAGTTCTTC. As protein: CASSLEWGGLPTHEQFF.

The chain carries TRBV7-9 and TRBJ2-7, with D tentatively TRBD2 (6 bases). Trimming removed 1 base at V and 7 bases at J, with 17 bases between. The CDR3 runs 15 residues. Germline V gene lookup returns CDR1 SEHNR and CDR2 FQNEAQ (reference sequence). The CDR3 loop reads CASSLGGSPTSEQYF. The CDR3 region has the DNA TGTGCCAGCAGCTTAGGGGGGAGTCCGACTAGTGAGCAGTACTTC.